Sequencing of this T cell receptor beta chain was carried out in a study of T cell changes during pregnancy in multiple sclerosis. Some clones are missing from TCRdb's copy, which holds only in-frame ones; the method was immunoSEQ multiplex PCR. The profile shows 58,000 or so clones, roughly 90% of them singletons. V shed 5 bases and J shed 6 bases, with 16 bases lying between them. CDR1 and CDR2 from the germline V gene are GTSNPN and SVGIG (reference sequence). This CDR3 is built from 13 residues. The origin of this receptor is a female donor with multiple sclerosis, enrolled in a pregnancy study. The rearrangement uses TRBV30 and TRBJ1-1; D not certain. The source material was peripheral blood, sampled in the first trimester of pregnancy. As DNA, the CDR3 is TGTGCCTGGGACTATTCGCGGGTTGCTGAAGCTTTCTTT. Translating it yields CAWDYSRVAEAFF.